This TCR beta chain was recorded in a study of neoadjuvant anti-PD-1 for oral cavity cancer. Study observations and caveats: Only three patients per response group were TCR-analyzed; validation needed.

The CDR3 has 14 amino acids. CDR1 and CDR2 (germline): MNHNS, SASEGT. Between the trimmed V and J ends, which lost 8 bases and 0 bases, there was a span of 10 bases. Profiled with immunoSEQ multiplex PCR; TCRdb holds only in-frame clones, not every one. The top ten clones hold 2.5% to 3% of a sample with over 60,000 clones, roughly nine tenths of them seen once. Comments on this clone: No antigen is known for it. The identical CDR3 is also encoded by other nucleotide sequences in the sample.

Time point reported: after neoadjuvant nivolumab, at surgical resection. This TCR derives from a person aged 35 to 85 with oral cavity squamous cell carcinoma. V usage is TRBV6-1 and J usage is TRBJ2-2; TRBD2 is a possible D gene (6 bases). The sample in question was PBMCs, obtained after nivolumab (anti-PD-1) treatment. The CDR3 DNA reads as TGTGCCAGCTTGGGACTGGCGAACACCGGGGAGCTGTTTTTT. This codes for CASLGLANTGELFF.